This T cell receptor beta chain was sequenced during a study of blood T cells in healthy people across ages. A second about 6 to 11 cycle PCR used barcoded and J-beta primers. TCRdb ran MiXCR on the 5' RACE reads and lists one entry per CDR3 protein. The sample has 650,000 to 900,000 distinct CDR3 sequences, under 80% seen once. The length of the CDR3 is 15 residues. Germline V gives CDR1 DFQATT, CDR2 SNEGSKA (reference sequence). Deletions cut 3 bases from V and 13 bases from J, with 27 bases between. The genes are TRBV20-1 and TRBJ1-2, with a tentative D call TRBD1 (5 bases). This clonotype was sampled from a man younger than 40 in good health. The specimen sequenced was blood. The CDR3: CSASAPGTLISVCTF. In DNA form, the CDR3 reads TGCAGTGCTAGCGCTCCCGGGACTCTCATCTCAGTATGCACCTTC.